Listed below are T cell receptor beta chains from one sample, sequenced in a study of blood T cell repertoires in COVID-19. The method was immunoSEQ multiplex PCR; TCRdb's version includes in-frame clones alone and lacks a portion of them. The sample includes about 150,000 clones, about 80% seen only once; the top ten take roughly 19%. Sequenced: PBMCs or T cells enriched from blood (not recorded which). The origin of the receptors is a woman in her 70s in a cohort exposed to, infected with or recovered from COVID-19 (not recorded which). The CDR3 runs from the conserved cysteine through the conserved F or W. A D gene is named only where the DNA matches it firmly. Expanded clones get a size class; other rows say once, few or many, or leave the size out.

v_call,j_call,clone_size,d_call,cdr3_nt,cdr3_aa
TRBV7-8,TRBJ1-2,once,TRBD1,TGTGCCAGCAGCTTGGGACAGTTCTATGGCTACACCTTC,CASSLGQFYGYTF
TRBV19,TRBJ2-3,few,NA,TGTGCCAGTAGTATGGATGGTGGCAGGGGGGTCACAGATACGCAGTATTTT,CASSMDGGRGVTDTQYF
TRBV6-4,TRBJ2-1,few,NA,TGTGCCAGCAGCAAACAGGGCTGGGGGCGCGAACTGACCTACAATGAGCAGTTCTTC,CASSKQGWGRELTYNEQFF
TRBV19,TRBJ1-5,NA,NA,TGTGCCAGTAGTAGGGAGATGGGCAATCAGCCCCAGCATTTT,CASSREMGNQPQHF
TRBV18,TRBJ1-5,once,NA,TGTGCCAGCTCACCACGAGGACTTGGTAGCAATCAGCCCCAGCATTTT,CASSPRGLGSNQPQHF
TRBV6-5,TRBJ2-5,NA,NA,TGTGCCAGCAGTTCCCAGGGACTTGGGCAAGAGACCCAGTACTTC,CASSSQGLGQETQYF
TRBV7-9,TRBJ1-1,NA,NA,TGTGCCAGCAGCCGGAGGGACACTGAAGCTTTCTTT,CASSRRDTEAFF
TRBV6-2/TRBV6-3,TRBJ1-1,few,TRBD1,TGTGCCAGCAGTTATCCCCGGGACAGGGTTAACACTGAAGCTTTCTTT,CASSYPRDRVNTEAFF
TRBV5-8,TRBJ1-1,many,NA,TGTGCCAGCAGCTTGGGGATGATAGCGAACACTGAAGCTTTCTTT,CASSLGMIANTEAFF
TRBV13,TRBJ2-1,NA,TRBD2,TGTGCCAGCAGCCCCCGGAGCCGGGAGGGAAACAATGAGCAGTTCTTC,CASSPRSREGNNEQFF
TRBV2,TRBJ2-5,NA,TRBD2,TGTGCCAGCAGTGGCGGGAGAGGAGAGACCCAGTACTTC,CASSGGRGETQYF
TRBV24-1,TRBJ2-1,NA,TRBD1,TGTGCCACCAGCCCTAGGGGGCTCTCCTACAATGAGCAGTTCTTC,CATSPRGLSYNEQFF
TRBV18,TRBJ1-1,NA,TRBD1,TGTGCCAGCTCACAAAGGACAGGGAAGGTTGAAGCTTTCTTT,CASSQRTGKVEAFF
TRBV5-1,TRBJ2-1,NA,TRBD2,TGCGCCAGCAGCAGAGGACTAGCGGGAGGGCCCGCATACAATGAGCAGTTCTTC,CASSRGLAGGPAYNEQFF
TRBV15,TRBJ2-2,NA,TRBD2,TGTGCCACCAGCAGGACTAGCGGGAGTATTGATAGCACCGGGGAGCTGTTTTTT,CATSRTSGSIDSTGELFF
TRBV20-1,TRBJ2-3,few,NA,TGCAGTGCTAGTGGCGGGACGTGGGATACGCAGTATTTT,CSASGGTWDTQYF
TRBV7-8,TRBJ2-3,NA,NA,TGTGCCAGCAGCCAAAGGACTAGTTGGGGGCGGTTCACAGATACGCAGTATTTT,CASSQRTSWGRFTDTQYF
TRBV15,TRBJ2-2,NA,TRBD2,TGTGCCACCAGGCTGGGAGGGGAATTGACCGGGGAGCTGTTTTTT,CATRLGGELTGELFF
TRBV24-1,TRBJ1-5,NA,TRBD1,TGTGCCACCAGTGATACGGGGACAGGGGGGGGACAGCCCCAGCATTTT,CATSDTGTGGGQPQHF
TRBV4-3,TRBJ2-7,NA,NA,TGCGCCAGCAGCCAAGAACGAGGAAACGAGCAGTACTTC,CASSQERGNEQYF
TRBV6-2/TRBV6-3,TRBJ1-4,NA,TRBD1,TGTGCCAGCAGTTACGGAACAGGGGCAGGTGAAAAACTGTTTTTT,CASSYGTGAGEKLFF
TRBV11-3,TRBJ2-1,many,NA,TGTGCCAGCAGCCCCCGTAGCTACAATGAGCAGTTCTTC,CASSPRSYNEQFF
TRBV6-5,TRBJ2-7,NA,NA,TGTGCCAGCTGGGACAATCCCTACGAGCAGTACTTC,CASWDNPYEQYF
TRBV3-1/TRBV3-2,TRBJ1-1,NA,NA,TGTGCCAGCAGCCAAGGGGGCGGCAACACTGAAGCTTTCTTT,CASSQGGGNTEAFF
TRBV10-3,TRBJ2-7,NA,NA,TGTGCCATCAGGGGACAAGGTCTAGGGGAGCAGTACTTC,CAIRGQGLGEQYF
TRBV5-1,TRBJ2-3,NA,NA,TGCGCCAGCAGCCTGGGCGGGGGCGACGATACGCAGTATTTT,CASSLGGGDDTQYF
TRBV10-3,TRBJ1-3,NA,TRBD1,TGTGCCATCAGTGGGGACAGTGGAAACACCATATATTTT,CAISGDSGNTIYF
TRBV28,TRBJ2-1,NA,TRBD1,TGTGCCAGCAGTTCAGGGGGCGCAACTGGAAATGAGCAGTTCTTC,CASSSGGATGNEQFF
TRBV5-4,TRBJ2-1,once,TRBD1,TGTGCCAGCAGCTTGGGTGGGACAGGGCCCTACAATGAGCAGTTCTTC,CASSLGGTGPYNEQFF
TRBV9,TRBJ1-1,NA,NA,TGTGCCAGCAGCATCCGTTCCTCGGGGGGCACTGAAGCTTTCTTT,CASSIRSSGGTEAFF
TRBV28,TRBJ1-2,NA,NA,TGTGCCAGCACCTACTTCCACACTTTTGGGGCTGGCTACACCTTC,CASTYFHTFGAGYTF
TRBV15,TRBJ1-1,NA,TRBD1,TGTGCCACCAGCAGAGATTTAGGGACAGGGACCATGAACACTGAAGCTTTCTTT,CATSRDLGTGTMNTEAFF
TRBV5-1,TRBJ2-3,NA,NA,TGCGCCAGCACCCCGGGGAGCCCCAGCACAGATACGCAGTATTTT,CASTPGSPSTDTQYF
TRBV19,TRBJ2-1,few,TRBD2,TGTGCCAGTAGTAAGGGACGAGCGGGAGTAAAGCGCAATGAGCAGTTCTTC,CASSKGRAGVKRNEQFF
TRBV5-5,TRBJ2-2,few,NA,TGTGCCAGCAGCTTGGTTGGGGGCAGGGTCCCAACCGGGGAGCTGTTTTTT,CASSLVGGRVPTGELFF
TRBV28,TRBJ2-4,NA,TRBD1,TGTGCCAGCAGTTCCGGGACAGGGGCTGCCAAAAACATTCAGTACTTC,CASSSGTGAAKNIQYF
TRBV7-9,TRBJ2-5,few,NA,TGTGCCAGCAGCTTCAATTCCCGGGAAGCCGAGACCCAGTACTTC,CASSFNSREAETQYF
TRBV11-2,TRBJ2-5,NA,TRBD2,TGTGCCAGCAGCTTAGGAGGGACTAGCGGTTACCAAGAGACCCAGTACTTC,CASSLGGTSGYQETQYF
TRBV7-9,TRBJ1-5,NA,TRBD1,TGTGCCAGCAGCCTACAGGGGGACAATCAGCCCCAGCATTTT,CASSLQGDNQPQHF
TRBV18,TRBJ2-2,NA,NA,TGTGCCAGCTCACAGCGACCGAACACCGGGGAGCTGTTTTTT,CASSQRPNTGELFF
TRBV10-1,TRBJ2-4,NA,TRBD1,TGCGCCAGCAGTCCGGGACAGGGAGGCATTCAGTACTTC,CASSPGQGGIQYF
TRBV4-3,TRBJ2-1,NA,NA,TGCGCCAGCAGCCAGGCCCAGGGGGGTGAGCAGTTCTTC,CASSQAQGGEQFF
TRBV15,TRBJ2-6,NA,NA,TGTGCCACCAGCAGGGTCCCGACTAGCTCTGGGGCCAACGTCCTGACTTTC,CATSRVPTSSGANVLTF
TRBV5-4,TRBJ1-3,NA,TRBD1,TGTGCCAGCAGCCCCGGACAGGGTAGGGGCTCTGGAAACACCATATATTTT,CASSPGQGRGSGNTIYF
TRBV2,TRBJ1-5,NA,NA,TGTGCCAGCAGTCTACAGGGTGACAATCAGCCCCAGCATTTT,CASSLQGDNQPQHF
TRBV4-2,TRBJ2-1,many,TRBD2,TGTGCCAGCAGCCAAGTGGCTAGCGGAGAGGGTAATGAGCAGTTCTTC,CASSQVASGEGNEQFF
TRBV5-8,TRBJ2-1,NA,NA,TGTGCCAGCAACCTGGGTGGGGACACCACCTCCTACAATGAGCAGTTCTTC,CASNLGGDTTSYNEQFF
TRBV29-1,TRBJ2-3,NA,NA,TGCAGCGTTTTTGGCCAATATTACACAGATACGCAGTATTTT,CSVFGQYYTDTQYF
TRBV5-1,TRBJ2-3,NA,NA,TGCGCCAGCAGCTTGGGTGCGAGAGATACGCAGTATTTT,CASSLGARDTQYF
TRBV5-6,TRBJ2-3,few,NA,TGTGCCAGCAGCCCAATTAGCACAGATACGCAGTATTTT,CASSPISTDTQYF
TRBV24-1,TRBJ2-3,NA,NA,TGTGCCACCAGTGCCTCCACAGATACGCAGTATTTT,CATSASTDTQYF
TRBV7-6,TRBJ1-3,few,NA,TGTGCCAGCAGCTTAGAGACTCCTGGAAACACCATATATTTT,CASSLETPGNTIYF
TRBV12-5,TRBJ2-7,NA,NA,TGTGCTAGTGGTTCCGCCTCCCCTCCTTCAAAGGAGGATTTCGACGAGCAGTACTTC,CASGSASPPSKEDFDEQYF
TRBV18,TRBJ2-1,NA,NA,TGTGCCAGCTCACCACTAGAAGAGCAGTTCTTC,CASSPLEEQFF